This TCR beta chain was obtained from a study of cytomegalovirus exposure and HLA in healthy donors. General study findings and limits: Researchers counted 150 to 200 TCR beta chains as cytomegalovirus-associated.

The PCR used 60 Vbeta and 13 Jbeta primers. Sequenced by immunoSEQ multiplex PCR; TCRdb stores in-frame clones only, minus some. The table records under 200,000 clones, 82% of them present only once. Germline V gives CDR1 SGHNT, CDR2 YYREEE (reference sequence). This CDR3 contains 16 residues. V trimming: 3 bases; J trimming: 6 bases; junction bases outside the gene matches: 3. As regards this clone: Its antigen is not identified.

The chain employs TRBV5-4 and TRBJ2-2; the match to TRBD2 covers 15 bases. The sequenced sample consisted of PBMCs. This TCR came from a girl aged 2-10 years in good health and CMV-seropositive. The CDR3: CASSSGLAGGPGELFF. The DNA for the CDR3 is TGTGCCAGCAGCTCCGGACTAGCGGGAGGGCCCGGGGAGCTGTTTTTT.